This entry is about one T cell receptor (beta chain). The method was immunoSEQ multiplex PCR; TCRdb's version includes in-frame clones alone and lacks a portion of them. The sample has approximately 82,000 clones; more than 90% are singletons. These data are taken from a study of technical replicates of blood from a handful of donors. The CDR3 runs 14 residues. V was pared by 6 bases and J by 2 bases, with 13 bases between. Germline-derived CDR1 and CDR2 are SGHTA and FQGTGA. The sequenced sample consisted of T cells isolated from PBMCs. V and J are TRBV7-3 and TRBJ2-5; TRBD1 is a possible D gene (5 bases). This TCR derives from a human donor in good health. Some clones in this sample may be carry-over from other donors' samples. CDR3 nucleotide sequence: TGTGCCAGCAGTACAGGACCCTTACAAGAGACCCAGTACTTC. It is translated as CASSTGPLQETQYF.